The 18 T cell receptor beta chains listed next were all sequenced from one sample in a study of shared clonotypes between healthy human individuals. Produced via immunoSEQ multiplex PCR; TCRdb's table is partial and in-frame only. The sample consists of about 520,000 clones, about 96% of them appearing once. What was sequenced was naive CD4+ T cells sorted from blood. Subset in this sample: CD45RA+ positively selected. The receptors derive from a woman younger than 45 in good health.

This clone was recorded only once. CDR3 protein: CASSFQGFTDTQYF. CDR3 coding DNA: TGTGCCAGCAGTTTTCAGGGGTTCACAGATACGCAGTATTTT. The V call is TRBV2, the J call TRBJ2-3; TRBD1 is a possible D gene (6 bases). Trimming stripped 5 bases from V and 2 bases from J, with 11 bases between. Germline V gene data show CDR1 as SNHLY and CDR2 as FYNNEI. This CDR3 is built from 14 residues.

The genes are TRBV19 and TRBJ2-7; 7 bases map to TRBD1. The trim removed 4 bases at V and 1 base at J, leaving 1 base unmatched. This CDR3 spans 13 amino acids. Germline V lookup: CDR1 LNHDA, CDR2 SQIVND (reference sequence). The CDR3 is CASSTTGSYEQYF. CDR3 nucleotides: TGTGCCAGTAGTACGACAGGGTCCTACGAGCAGTACTTC.

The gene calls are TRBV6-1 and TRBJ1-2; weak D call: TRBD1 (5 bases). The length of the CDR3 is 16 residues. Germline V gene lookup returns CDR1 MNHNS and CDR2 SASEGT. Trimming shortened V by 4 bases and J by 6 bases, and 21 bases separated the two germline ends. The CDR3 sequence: CASSGAPQGRGDGYTF. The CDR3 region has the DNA TGTGCCAGCAGTGGGGCCCCTCAGGGAAGAGGGGATGGCTACACCTTC.

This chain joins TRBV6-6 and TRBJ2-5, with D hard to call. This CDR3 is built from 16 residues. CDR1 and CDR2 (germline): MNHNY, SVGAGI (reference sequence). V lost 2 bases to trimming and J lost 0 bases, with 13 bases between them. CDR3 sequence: CASSYPAGPNQETQYF. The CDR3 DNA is TGTGCCAGCAGTTACCCGGCAGGACCTAACCAAGAGACCCAGTACTTC.

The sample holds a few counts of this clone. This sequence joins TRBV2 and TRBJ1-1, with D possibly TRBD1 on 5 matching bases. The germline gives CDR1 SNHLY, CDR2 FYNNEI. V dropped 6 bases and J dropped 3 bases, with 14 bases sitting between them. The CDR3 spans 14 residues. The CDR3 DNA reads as TGTGCCAGCAGCGCCGGGACGGAGGACACTGAAGCTTTCTTT. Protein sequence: CASSAGTEDTEAFF.

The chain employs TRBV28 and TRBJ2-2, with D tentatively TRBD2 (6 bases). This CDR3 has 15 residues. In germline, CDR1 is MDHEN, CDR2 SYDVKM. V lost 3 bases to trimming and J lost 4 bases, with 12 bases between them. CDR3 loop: CASSLTSLFTGELFF. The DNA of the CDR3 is TGTGCCAGCAGTTTGACTAGTTTATTCACCGGGGAGCTGTTTTTT.

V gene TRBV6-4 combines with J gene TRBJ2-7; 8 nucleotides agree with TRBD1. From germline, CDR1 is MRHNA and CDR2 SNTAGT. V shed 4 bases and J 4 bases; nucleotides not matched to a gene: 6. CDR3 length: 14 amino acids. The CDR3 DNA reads TGTGCCAGCAGTGTGAGGACAGGGCCGTACGAGCAGTACTTC. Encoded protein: CASSVRTGPYEQYF.

The CDR3 reads CASSQDRTGGGSGSSYEQYF. The CDR3 nucleotides read TGCGCCAGCAGCCAAGATCGGACAGGGGGTGGTAGCGGGAGCTCCTACGAGCAGTACTTC. The chain is built from TRBV4-1 and TRBJ2-7, with D possibly being TRBD1 (10 bases). CDR1 and CDR2 from the germline V gene are MGHRA and YSYEKL. This CDR3 has 20 residues. V was shortened by 0 bases and J by 0 bases, with 24 bases between the two germline ends.

CDR3 protein: CASSLRLAGVYEQYF. DNA for the CDR3: TGTGCCAGCAGCTTACGACTAGCGGGAGTTTACGAGCAGTACTTC. This chain uses TRBV7-8 with TRBJ2-7; TRBD2 matches at 12 bases. The germline V gene has CDR1 SGHVS and CDR2 FQNEAQ. V lost 2 bases and J lost 4; bases outside the gene matches: 3. This CDR3 has 15 residues.

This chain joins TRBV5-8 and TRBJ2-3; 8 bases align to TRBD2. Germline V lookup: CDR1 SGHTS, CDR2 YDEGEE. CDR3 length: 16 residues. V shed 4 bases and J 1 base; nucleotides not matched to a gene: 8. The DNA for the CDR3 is TGTGCCAGCAGCGGGGGTCGCGGGGGGCGCACAGATACGCAGTATTTT. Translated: CASSGGRGGRTDTQYF.

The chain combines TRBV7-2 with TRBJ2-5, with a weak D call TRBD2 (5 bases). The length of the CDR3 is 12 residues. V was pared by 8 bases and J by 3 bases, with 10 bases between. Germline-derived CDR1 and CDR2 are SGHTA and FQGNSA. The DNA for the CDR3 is TGTGCCAGCCGCTCCGGGGAAGAGACCCAGTACTTC. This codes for CASRSGEETQYF. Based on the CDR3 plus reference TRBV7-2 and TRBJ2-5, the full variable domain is GAGVSQSPSNKVTEKGKDVELRCDPISGHTALYWYRQSLGQGLEFLIYFQGNSAPDKSGLPSDRFSAERTGGSVSTLTIQRTQQEDSAVYLCASRSGEETQYFGPGTRLLVL.

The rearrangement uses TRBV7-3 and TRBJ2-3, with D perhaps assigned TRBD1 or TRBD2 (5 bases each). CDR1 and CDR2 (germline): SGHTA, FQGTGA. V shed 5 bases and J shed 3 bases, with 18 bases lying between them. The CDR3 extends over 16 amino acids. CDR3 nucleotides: TGTGCCAGCAGCACCGGGACCTATGGTCCTACAGATACGCAGTATTTT. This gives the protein CASSTGTYGPTDTQYF.

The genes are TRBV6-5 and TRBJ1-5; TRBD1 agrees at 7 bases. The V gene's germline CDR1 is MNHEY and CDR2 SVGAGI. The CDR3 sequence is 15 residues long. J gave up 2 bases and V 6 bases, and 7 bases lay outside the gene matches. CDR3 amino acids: CASSTTGLGNQPQHF. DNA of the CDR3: TGTGCCAGCAGCACGACAGGGCTGGGCAATCAGCCCCAGCATTTT.

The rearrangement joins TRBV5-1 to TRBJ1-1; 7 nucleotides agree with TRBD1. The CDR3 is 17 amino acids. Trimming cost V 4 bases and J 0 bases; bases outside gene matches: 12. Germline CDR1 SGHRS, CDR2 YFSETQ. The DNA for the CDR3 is TGCGCCAGCAGCCTACGGACAGGCGGGCTCATGAACACTGAAGCTTTCTTT. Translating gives CASSLRTGGLMNTEAFF. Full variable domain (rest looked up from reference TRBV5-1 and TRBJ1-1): KAGVTQTPRYLIKTRGQQVTLSCSPISGHRSVSWYQQTPGQGLQFLFEYFSETQRNKGNFPGRFSGRQFSNSRSEMNVSTLELGDSALYLCASSLRTGGLMNTEAFFGQGTRLTVV.

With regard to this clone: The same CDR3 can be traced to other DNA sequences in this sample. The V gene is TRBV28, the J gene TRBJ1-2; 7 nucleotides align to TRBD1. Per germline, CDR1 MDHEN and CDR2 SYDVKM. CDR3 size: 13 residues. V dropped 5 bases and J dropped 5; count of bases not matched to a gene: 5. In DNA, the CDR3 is TGTGCCAGCAGTCCGACAGGGCGTTATGGCTACACCTTC. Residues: CASSPTGRYGYTF.

CDR3 protein: CASNPVGRRETQYF. Here the CDR3 DNA reads TGTGCCAGCAACCCGGTAGGGCGTCGAGAGACCCAGTACTTC. This chain links TRBV5-4 with TRBJ2-5; D gene unclear. V was pared by 6 bases and J by 4 bases, with 16 bases between. Germline CDR1 reads SGHNT; CDR2 reads YYREEE (reference sequence). The length of the CDR3 is 14 residues.

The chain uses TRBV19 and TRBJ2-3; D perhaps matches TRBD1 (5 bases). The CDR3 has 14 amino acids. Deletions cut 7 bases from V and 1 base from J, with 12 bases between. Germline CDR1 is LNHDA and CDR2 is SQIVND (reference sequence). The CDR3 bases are TGTGCCAGTACTAGGCAGGGTGGCACAGATACGCAGTATTTT. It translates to CASTRQGGTDTQYF.

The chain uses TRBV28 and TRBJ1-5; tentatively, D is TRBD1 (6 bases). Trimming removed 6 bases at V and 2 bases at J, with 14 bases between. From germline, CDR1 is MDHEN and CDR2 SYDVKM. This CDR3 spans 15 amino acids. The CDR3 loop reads CASRPTGKGNQPQHF. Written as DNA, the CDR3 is TGTGCCAGCAGACCTACAGGGAAGGGCAATCAGCCCCAGCATTTT.